The present entry profiles one TCR beta chain with its context. This sample stems from a study of Ad26.COV2.S vaccination and SARS-CoV-2 variants. Overall study context: In the study, Ad26.COV2.S was injected intramuscularly once, or twice 56 days apart.

Using immunoSEQ multiplex PCR, the repertoire was profiled, and TCRdb retains in-frame clones only, with some absent. The data hold a few hundred thousand clones, with 92% observed a single time. The treatment was: around 19 received Ad26.COV2.S at low or high dose, single or two shots; about 5 received placebo; per-sample allocation not given. Samples analyzed were those drawn on day 63 after the first vaccine or placebo injection. The CDR3 extends over 14 amino acids. The ends were cut back, 5 bases at V and 5 bases at J, with 13 bases in the middle. From germline, CDR1 is SGHRS and CDR2 YFSETQ. The clonotype originates from a person aged 18-60 years who received the Ad26.COV2.S COVID-19 vaccine or a placebo. The V gene is TRBV5-1, the J gene TRBJ2-2; D uncertain. The sample was peripheral blood, taken in a trial of Ad26.COV2.S vaccine versus placebo. CDR3 DNA sequence: TGCGCCAGCAGTTCAGATGCGAGGACCGGGGAGCTGTTTTTT. Amino acid sequence: CASSSDARTGELFF.